The 21 T cell receptor beta chains below were found in one sample sequenced in a study of blood T cell repertoires in COVID-19. The protocol was immunoSEQ multiplex PCR, while the TCRdb copy is restricted to in-frame clones and leaves out a portion. The top ten clones hold 0.6% to 0.8% of a sample with about 200,000 clones, 85% to 95% of them seen once. Sequenced input: peripheral blood. The receptor set was obtained from a man aged 25-45 years with COVID-19, enrolled during active disease.

The chain links TRBV5-4 to TRBJ2-1; TRBD2 matches at 13 bases. Germline loops: CDR1 SGHNT, CDR2 YYREEE (reference sequence). The CDR3 extends over 16 amino acids. The V and J ends lost 0 bases and 6 bases, in that order; junction bases with no gene match: 3. Here the CDR3 reads CASSLGGLAGFNEQFF. The DNA for the CDR3 is TGTGCCAGCAGCTTGGGGGGACTAGCGGGGTTCAATGAGCAGTTCTTC.

The chain combines TRBV19 with TRBJ2-3; D gene uncertain. V was pared by 5 bases and J by 0 bases, with 6 bases between. This CDR3 region has 13 residues. From germline, CDR1 is LNHDA and CDR2 SQIVND (reference sequence). CDR3 bases: TGTGCCAGTAGTGTTCAGAGCACAGATACGCAGTATTTT. Translating it yields CASSVQSTDTQYF.

J is TRBJ1-1 and V is TRBV18; a weak D match, TRBD1 (5 bases). CDR1 and CDR2 from the germline V gene are KGHSH and LQKENI. This CDR3 has 14 amino acids. V was pared by 2 bases and J by 5 bases, with 12 bases between. The CDR3 coding sequence is TGTGCCAGCTCACCAGTCGGGGGGGAAACTGAAGCTTTCTTT. The encoded protein is CASSPVGGETEAFF.

This chain joins TRBV19 and TRBJ2-3; perhaps TRBD2 as D (5 bases). Deletions cut 7 bases from V and 0 bases from J, with 8 bases between. The CDR3 has 13 residues. Germline lookup yields CDR1 LNHDA and CDR2 SQIVND (reference sequence). The CDR3 reads CASNPGSTDTQYF. The CDR3 nucleotides are TGTGCCAGTAACCCGGGGAGCACAGATACGCAGTATTTT.

The chain is built from TRBV12-5 and TRBJ1-4, with D possibly matching TRBD1 (6 bases). The germline V and J ends were trimmed by 3 bases and 5 bases, with 13 bases remaining between them. The CDR3 consists of 15 residues. Germline CDR1 LGHNT, CDR2 FRNRAP. The CDR3 nucleotides read TGTGCTAGTGGTTTCGAGGACAGCCTAAATGAAAAACTGTTTTTT. It translates to CASGFEDSLNEKLFF.

The rearrangement uses TRBV10-1 and TRBJ2-7; 7 nucleotides align to TRBD1. V was clipped by 4 bases and J by 5 bases; unmatched bases: 11. Germline V gene lookup returns CDR1 WNHNN and CDR2 SYGVQD (reference sequence). The CDR3 is 15 amino acids. CDR3 amino acids: CASSGNRGRTNEQYF. DNA for the CDR3: TGCGCCAGCAGTGGAAACAGGGGTCGGACCAACGAGCAGTACTTC.

V usage is TRBV9 and J usage is TRBJ1-4; 9 bases map to TRBD1. The CDR3 extends over 15 amino acids. Trimming cost V 4 bases and J 8 bases; bases outside gene matches: 9. Germline-derived CDR1 and CDR2 are SGDLS and YYNGEE. CDR3 in DNA: TGTGCCAGCAGCCCTCAGACAGGGGGAGAAGAAAAACTGTTTTTT. Amino acids: CASSPQTGGEEKLFF.

This clone was counted once. This chain links TRBV19 with TRBJ2-2, with TRBD2 matching over 13 bases. V lost 7 bases and J lost 5; bases outside the gene matches: 7. Germline CDR1 reads LNHDA; CDR2 reads SQIVND (reference sequence). The CDR3 has 16 residues. Written as DNA, the CDR3 is TGTGCCAGTATCACTAGCGGGGGGGCACGGACCGGGGAGCTGTTTTTT. Translating gives CASITSGGARTGELFF. Drawing the rest from reference TRBV19 and TRBJ2-2, the complete variable domain is DGGITQSPKYLFRKEGQNVTLSCEQNLNHDAMYWYRQDPGQGLRLIYYSQIVNDFQKGDIAEGYSVSREKKESFPLTVTSAQKNPTAFYLCASITSGGARTGELFFGEGSRLTVL.

The chain employs TRBV9 and TRBJ2-1, with 8 bases that match TRBD1. The CDR3 loop spans 12 amino acids. Germline V gene sequence: CDR1 SGDLS, CDR2 YYNGEE. The J segment lost 10 bases and the V segment lost 3 bases, leaving 3 bases of the junction unmatched. CDR3 region: CASSADRGEQFF. The CDR3 DNA is TGTGCCAGCAGCGCAGACAGGGGAGAGCAGTTCTTC.

In this sample, this clone turned up once. The CDR3 DNA is TGTGCCAGCAGTGTAAGGACTAGCGCCAAAAACATTCAGTACTTC. The encoded protein is CASSVRTSAKNIQYF. This sequence joins TRBV2 and TRBJ2-4; TRBD2 agrees at 8 bases. CDR1 and CDR2 (germline): SNHLY, FYNNEI. Trimming took 4 bases from V and 1 from J; bases not matched to a gene: 3. The CDR3 length is 15 residues. The full variable domain, rest sourced from reference TRBV2 and TRBJ2-4, is EPEVTQTPSHQVTQMGQEVILRCVPISNHLYFYWYRQILGQKVEFLVSFYNNEISEKSEIFDDQFSVERPDGSNFTLKIRSTKLEDSAMYFCASSVRTSAKNIQYFGAGTRLSVL.

J is TRBJ1-2 and V is TRBV3-1 (or the pseudogene TRBV3-2); D not certain. The V end lost 3 bases, the J end lost 4 bases, and 12 bases lay between the germline ends. CDR1 and CDR2 from the germline V gene are LGHDT and YNNKEL (reference sequence). The CDR3 spans 14 residues. The CDR3, as DNA: TGTGCCAGCAGCCAGGAGGGTCGGTCCTATGGCTACACCTTC. Encoded protein: CASSQEGRSYGYTF.

The CDR3 DNA is TGTGCCAGCAGCTTTTTTCCCGGGACAGCGGATTCCTACAATGAGCAGTTCTTC. Its protein is CASSFFPGTADSYNEQFF. This chain joins TRBV7-6 and TRBJ2-1; the match to TRBD1 covers 7 bases. Germline assignment: CDR1 SGHVS and CDR2 FNYEAQ. V dropped 3 bases and J dropped 1; count of bases not matched to a gene: 12. This CDR3 comprises 18 residues.

The J gene is TRBJ2-3, the V gene TRBV10-1; possibly TRBD1 for D (6 bases). The CDR3 has 16 amino acids. Per the germline V gene, CDR1 is WNHNN and CDR2 is SYGVQD (reference sequence). Trimming left V 3 bases short and J 1 base short, with 14 bases between. CDR3 bases: TGCGCCAGCAGTGACAGCAGGGGTATCGGCACAGATACGCAGTATTTT. Its protein product is CASSDSRGIGTDTQYF.

The chain couples TRBV5-4 to TRBJ1-2; 7 nucleotides agree with TRBD1. Per the germline V gene, CDR1 is SGHNT and CDR2 is YYREEE (reference sequence). The length of the CDR3 is 13 residues. With 7 bases clipped from V and 2 bases from J, the junction kept 5 bases outside the gene matches. CDR3: CASSDRLNYGYTF. CDR3 DNA: TGTGCCAGCTCGGACAGGTTAAACTATGGCTACACCTTC.

The chain has TRBV6-6 and TRBJ1-2, with D unresolved. Germline CDR1 is MNHNY and CDR2 is SVGAGI (reference sequence). The CDR3 extends over 12 amino acids. The ends were cut back, 2 bases at V and 8 bases at J, with 9 bases in the middle. The CDR3 nucleotides are TGTGCCAGCAGTTACGAACCGGGGGGCTACACCTTC. Translating it yields CASSYEPGGYTF.

This rearrangement joins TRBV4-1 to TRBJ2-4; 8 positions agree with TRBD2. The germline V gene encodes CDR1 MGHRA and CDR2 YSYEKL. The junction had 10 bases not matched to a gene; V was cut back by 3 bases and J by 0 bases. The CDR3 has 18 amino acids. The CDR3 reads CASSQEGLVTVAKNIQYF. The CDR3 bases are TGCGCCAGCAGCCAGGAGGGACTAGTGACTGTAGCCAAAAACATTCAGTACTTC.

The rearrangement links TRBV6-5 to TRBJ1-1; D is possibly TRBD1 (6 bases). The CDR3 runs to 15 residues. With 6 bases removed from V and 0 bases from J, the gap between germline ends came to 14 bases. Germline-derived CDR1 and CDR2 are MNHEY and SVGAGI. The DNA for the CDR3 is TGTGCCAGCAGACAGACTACAGGGCTGAACACTGAAGCTTTCTTT. Protein sequence: CASRQTTGLNTEAFF.

This clone was detected only once. The chain couples TRBV15 to TRBJ1-5; 9 bases agree with TRBD1. The CDR3 is 14 residues long. V lost 9 bases to trimming and J lost 5 bases; unmatched junction nucleotides: 8. Germline assignment: CDR1 LNHNV and CDR2 YYDKDF (reference sequence). The CDR3 region is CATWQGQGDQPQHF. CDR3 bases: TGTGCCACTTGGCAGGGACAGGGAGATCAGCCCCAGCATTTT.

This clone was recorded once. The chain uses TRBV6-5 and TRBJ1-1, with D tentatively TRBD1 (6 bases). Germline CDR1 reads MNHEY; CDR2 reads SVGAGI. The CDR3 spans 15 residues. V gave up 2 bases and J gave up 3 bases, with 13 bases separating them. CDR3 sequence: CASSYATGIDTEAFF. The CDR3 DNA reads as TGTGCCAGCAGTTACGCCACAGGGATCGACACTGAAGCTTTCTTT.

This clone turned up a few times. For the CDR3, the DNA is TGCGCCAGCAGCAGCAGGGGGCCACCTGAAGCTTTCTTT. Amino acid sequence: CASSSRGPPEAFF. The J gene is TRBJ1-1, the V gene TRBV5-1, with 8 bases fitting TRBD1. CDR3 size: 13 residues. Trimming cost V 4 bases and J 6 bases; bases outside gene matches: 5. Germline V CDR1 and CDR2: SGHRS, YFSETQ.

This chain connects TRBV5-4 to TRBJ1-3; 8 bases are shared with TRBD1. CDR1 and CDR2 from the germline V gene are SGHNT and YYREEE (reference sequence). With 0 bases clipped from V and 1 base from J, the junction kept 6 bases outside the gene matches. The CDR3 runs 17 residues. This CDR3 reads CASSLGFRGQSGNTIYF. DNA of the CDR3: TGTGCCAGCAGCTTGGGATTCAGGGGGCAATCTGGAAACACCATATATTTT.